The 3 T cell receptor beta chains below come from one sample, sequenced in a study of blood T cells in healthy people across ages. Through a sample-barcoded 5' primer and a J-beta primer mix, a second PCR was run for roughly 6 to 12 cycles. TCRdb re-called the 5' RACE reads with MiXCR, one entry per CDR3 protein. This sample has more than 800,000 distinct CDR3 sequences, with about 28% found just once. Sequencing input: blood. These receptors came from an elderly woman in good health.

This clonotype was seen many times. CDR3 coding DNA: TGTGCCAGCAGCCCCCGGGATCAAGAGACCCAGTACTTC. Its protein is CASSPRDQETQYF. The chain carries TRBV18 and TRBJ2-5, with D possibly being TRBD2 (5 bases). The CDR3 loop spans 13 amino acids. Germline V gene sequence: CDR1 KGHSH, CDR2 LQKENI. The germline V and J ends were trimmed by 8 bases and 2 bases, with 12 bases remaining between them.

The V gene is TRBV2, the J gene TRBJ1-2; 11 nucleotides match TRBD1. Germline CDR1 and CDR2: SNHLY and FYNNEI. The CDR3 runs to 11 residues. The ends lost 10 bases at V and 14 bases at J; junction bases unmatched: 9. CDR3 region: CATPDRGRVTF. The DNA of the CDR3 is TGTGCCACTCCGGACAGGGGGCGCGTGACCTTC.

Note on this clonotype: This may arise from a read error, as a much more abundant clone is one base away. The chain is built from TRBV12-3 or TRBV12-4 and TRBJ2-3; D perhaps matches TRBD2 (7 bases). This CDR3 comprises 16 residues. The CDR3 DNA follows: TGTGCCAGCAGCCCAGGGGTGGGAGGGAGCACAGGTACGCAGTATTTT. It translates to CASSPGVGGSTGTQYF.